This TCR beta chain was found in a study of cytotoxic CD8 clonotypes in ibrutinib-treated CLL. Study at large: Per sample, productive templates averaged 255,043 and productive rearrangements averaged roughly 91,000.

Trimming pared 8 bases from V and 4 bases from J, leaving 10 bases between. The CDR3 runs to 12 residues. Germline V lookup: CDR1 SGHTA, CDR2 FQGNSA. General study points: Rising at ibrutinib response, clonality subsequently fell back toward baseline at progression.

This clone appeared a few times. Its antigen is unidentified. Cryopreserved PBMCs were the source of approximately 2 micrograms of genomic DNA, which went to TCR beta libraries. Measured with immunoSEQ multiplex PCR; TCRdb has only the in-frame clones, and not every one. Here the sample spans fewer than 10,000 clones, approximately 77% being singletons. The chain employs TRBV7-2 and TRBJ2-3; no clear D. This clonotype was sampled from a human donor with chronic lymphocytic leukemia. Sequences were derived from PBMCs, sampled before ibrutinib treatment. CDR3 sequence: CASGLTPDTQYF. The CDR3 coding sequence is TGTGCCAGCGGGCTCACTCCAGATACGCAGTATTTT.